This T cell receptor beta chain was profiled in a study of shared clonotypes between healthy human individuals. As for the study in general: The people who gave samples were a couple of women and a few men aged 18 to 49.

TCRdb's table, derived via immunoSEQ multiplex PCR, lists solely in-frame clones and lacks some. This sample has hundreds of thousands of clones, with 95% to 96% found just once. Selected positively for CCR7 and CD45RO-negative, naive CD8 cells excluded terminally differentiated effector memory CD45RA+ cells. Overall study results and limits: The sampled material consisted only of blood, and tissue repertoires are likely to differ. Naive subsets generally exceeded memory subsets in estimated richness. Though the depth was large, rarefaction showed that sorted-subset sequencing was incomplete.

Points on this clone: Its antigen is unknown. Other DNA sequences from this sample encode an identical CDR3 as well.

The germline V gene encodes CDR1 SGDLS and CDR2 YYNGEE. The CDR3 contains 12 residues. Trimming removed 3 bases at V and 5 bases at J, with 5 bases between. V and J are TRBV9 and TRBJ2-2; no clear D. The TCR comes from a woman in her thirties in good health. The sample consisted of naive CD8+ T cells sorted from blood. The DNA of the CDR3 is TGTGCCAGCAGCGGGTCAACCGGGGAGCTGTTTTTT. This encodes CASSGSTGELFF.